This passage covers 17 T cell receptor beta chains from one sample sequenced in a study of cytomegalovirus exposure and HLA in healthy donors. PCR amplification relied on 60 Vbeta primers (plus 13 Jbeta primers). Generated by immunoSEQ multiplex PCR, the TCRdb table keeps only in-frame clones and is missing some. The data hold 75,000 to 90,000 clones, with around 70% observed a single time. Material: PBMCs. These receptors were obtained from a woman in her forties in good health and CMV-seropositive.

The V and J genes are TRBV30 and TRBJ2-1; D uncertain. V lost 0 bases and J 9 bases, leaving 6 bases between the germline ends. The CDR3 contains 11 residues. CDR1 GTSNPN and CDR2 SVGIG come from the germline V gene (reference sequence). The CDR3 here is CAWSVEREQFF. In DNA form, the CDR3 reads TGTGCCTGGAGTGTTGAGCGTGAGCAGTTCTTC.

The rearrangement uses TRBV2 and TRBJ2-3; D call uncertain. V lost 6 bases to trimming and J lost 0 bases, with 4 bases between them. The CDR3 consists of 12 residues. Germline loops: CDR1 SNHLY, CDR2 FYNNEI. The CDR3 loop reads CASRTSTDTQYF. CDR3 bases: TGTGCCAGCAGGACTAGCACAGATACGCAGTATTTT.

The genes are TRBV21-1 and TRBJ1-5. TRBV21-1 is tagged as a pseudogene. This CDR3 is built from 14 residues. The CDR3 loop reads CASSRREGNQPQHF. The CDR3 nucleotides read TGTGCCAGCAGCAGGAGGGAGGGCAATCAGCCCCAGCATTTT.

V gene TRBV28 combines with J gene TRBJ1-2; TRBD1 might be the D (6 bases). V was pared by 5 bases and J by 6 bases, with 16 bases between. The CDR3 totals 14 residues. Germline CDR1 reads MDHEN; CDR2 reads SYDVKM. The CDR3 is CASSPQDRANGYTF. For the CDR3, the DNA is TGTGCCAGCAGTCCACAGGACAGAGCTAATGGCTACACCTTC.

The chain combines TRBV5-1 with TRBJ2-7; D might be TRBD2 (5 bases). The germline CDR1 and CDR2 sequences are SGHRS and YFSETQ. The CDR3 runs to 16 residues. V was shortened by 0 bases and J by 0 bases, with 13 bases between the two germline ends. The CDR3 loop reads CASSLAGGGGSYEQYF. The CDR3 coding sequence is TGCGCCAGCAGCTTGGCCGGCGGAGGAGGCTCCTACGAGCAGTACTTC. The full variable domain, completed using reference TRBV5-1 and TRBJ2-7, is KAGVTQTPRYLIKTRGQQVTLSCSPISGHRSVSWYQQTPGQGLQFLFEYFSETQRNKGNFPGRFSGRQFSNSRSEMNVSTLELGDSALYLCASSLAGGGGSYEQYFGPGTRLTVT.

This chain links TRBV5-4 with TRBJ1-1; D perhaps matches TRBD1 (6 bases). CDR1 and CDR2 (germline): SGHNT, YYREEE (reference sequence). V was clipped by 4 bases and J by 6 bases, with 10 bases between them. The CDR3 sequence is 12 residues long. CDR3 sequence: CASSPTGSEAFF. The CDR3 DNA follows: TGTGCCAGCAGCCCTACAGGGTCTGAAGCTTTCTTT.

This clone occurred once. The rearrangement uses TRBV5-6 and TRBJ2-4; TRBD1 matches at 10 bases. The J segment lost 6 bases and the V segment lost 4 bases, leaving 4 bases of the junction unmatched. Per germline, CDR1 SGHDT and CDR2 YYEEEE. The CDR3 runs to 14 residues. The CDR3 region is CASSLRDRGNIQYF. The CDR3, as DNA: TGTGCCAGCAGCCTCCGGGACAGGGGAAACATTCAGTACTTC.

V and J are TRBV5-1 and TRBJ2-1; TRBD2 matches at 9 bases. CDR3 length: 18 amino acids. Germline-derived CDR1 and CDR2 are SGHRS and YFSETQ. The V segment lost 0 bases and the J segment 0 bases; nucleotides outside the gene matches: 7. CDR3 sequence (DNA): TGCGCCAGCAGCTTGGCCGCGACTAGCGGTTTCTCCTACAATGAGCAGTTCTTC. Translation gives CASSLAATSGFSYNEQFF.

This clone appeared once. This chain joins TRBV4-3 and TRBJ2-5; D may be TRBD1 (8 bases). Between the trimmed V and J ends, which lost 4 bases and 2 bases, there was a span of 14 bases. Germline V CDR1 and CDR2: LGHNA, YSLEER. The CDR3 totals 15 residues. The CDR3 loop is CASSLGQGLQETQYF. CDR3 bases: TGCGCCAGCAGCCTTGGACAGGGACTACAAGAGACCCAGTACTTC.

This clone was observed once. CDR3 in amino acids: CASSDRGAGNTEAFF. CDR3 sequence (DNA): TGTGCCAGCAGCGACCGGGGGGCGGGGAACACTGAAGCTTTCTTT. The chain carries TRBV5-4 and TRBJ1-1; D may be TRBD1 (6 bases). The V and J ends lost 4 bases and 1 base respectively, with 14 bases between them. This CDR3 spans 15 amino acids. CDR1 is SGHNT and CDR2 is YYREEE in the germline V gene (reference sequence). Combining the CDR3 with reference TRBV5-4 and TRBJ1-1 gives the whole variable domain ETGVTQSPTHLIKTRGQQVTLRCSSQSGHNTVSWYQQALGQGPQFIFQYYREEENGRGNFPPRFSGLQFPNYSSELNVNALELDDSALYLCASSDRGAGNTEAFFGQGTRLTVV.

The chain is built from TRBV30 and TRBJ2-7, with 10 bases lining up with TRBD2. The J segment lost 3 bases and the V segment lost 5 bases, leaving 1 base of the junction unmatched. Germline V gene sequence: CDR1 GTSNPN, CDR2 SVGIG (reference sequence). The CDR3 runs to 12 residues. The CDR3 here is CAWASGSYEQYF. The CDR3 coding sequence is TGTGCCTGGGCTAGCGGGAGCTACGAGCAGTACTTC.

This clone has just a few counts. In nucleotides, the CDR3 is TGTGCCAGCAGCTTGGCCAACTACGAGCAGTACTTC. Translated: CASSLANYEQYF. This chain connects TRBV5-5 to TRBJ2-7; D remains ambiguous. V gave up 0 bases and J gave up 3 bases, with 4 bases separating them. Per germline, CDR1 SGHKS and CDR2 YYEKEE (reference sequence). The CDR3 contains 12 residues.

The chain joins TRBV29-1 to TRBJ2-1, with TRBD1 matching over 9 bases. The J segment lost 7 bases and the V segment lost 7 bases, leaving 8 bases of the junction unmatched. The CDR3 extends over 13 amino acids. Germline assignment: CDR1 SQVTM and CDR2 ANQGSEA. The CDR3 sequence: CSAPGQGLNEQFF. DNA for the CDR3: TGCAGCGCTCCGGGACAGGGACTAAATGAGCAGTTCTTC.

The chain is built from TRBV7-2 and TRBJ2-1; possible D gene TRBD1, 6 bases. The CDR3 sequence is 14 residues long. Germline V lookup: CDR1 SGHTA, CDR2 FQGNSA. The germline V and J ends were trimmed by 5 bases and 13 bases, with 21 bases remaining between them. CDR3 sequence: CASSLNRDIGAQFF. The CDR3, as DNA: TGTGCCAGCAGCCTAAATCGGGACATAGGGGCACAGTTCTTC.

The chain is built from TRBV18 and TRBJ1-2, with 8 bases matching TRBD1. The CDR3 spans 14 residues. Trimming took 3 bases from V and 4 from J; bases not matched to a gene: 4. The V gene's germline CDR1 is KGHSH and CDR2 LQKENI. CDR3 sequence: CASSPDRASYGYTF. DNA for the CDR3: TGTGCCAGCTCACCGGACAGGGCCTCCTATGGCTACACCTTC.

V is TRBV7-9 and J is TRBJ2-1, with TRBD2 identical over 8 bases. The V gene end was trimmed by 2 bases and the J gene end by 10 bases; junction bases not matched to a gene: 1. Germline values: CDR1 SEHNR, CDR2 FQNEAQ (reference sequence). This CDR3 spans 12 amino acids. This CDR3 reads CASSLSGGEQFF. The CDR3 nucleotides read TGTGCCAGCAGCTTAAGCGGGGGCGAGCAGTTCTTC.

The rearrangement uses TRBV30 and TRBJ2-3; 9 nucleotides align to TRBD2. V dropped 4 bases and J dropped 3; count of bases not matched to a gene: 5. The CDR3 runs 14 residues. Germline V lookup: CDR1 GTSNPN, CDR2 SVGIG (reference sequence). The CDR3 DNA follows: TGTGCCTGGACCTCAGGACTAGCGACAGATACGCAGTATTTT. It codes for CAWTSGLATDTQYF.